The TCR beta chain under discussion was sequenced for a study of beta chain features in type 1 diabetes. Findings and caveats of the study: Moderately but significantly shorter TCRB CDR3s were found in Type 1 diabetes patients in all four CD4+ subsets.

With regard to this clone: Its target is unknown.

The study reverse transcribed the entire isolated RNA, so it sequenced expressed TCRB transcripts. The table came from immunoSEQ multiplex PCR; TCRdb's copy has only in-frame clones and leaves some out. The table records 600,000 or so clones, 11% to 15% of them present only once. This CDR3 comprises 13 residues. V was pared by 4 bases and J by 4 bases, with 13 bases between. In germline, CDR1 is GTSNPN, CDR2 SVGIG (reference sequence). The V and J genes are TRBV30 and TRBJ1-1, with D perhaps TRBD1 (5 bases). This TCR was recovered from a man aged 18 to 29 with type 1 diabetes. The sample consisted of naive CD4+ T cells from blood. CDR3 nucleotide sequence: TGTGCCTGGACTCGGGGGGAACTCACTGAAGCTTTCTTT. Translating gives CAWTRGELTEAFF. Full variable domain (missing parts from reference TRBV30 and TRBJ1-1): SQTIHQWPATLVQPVGSPLSLECTVEGTSNPNLYWYRQAAGRGLQLLFYSVGIGQISSEVPQNLSASRPQDRQFILSSKKLLLSDSGFYLCAWTRGELTEAFFGQGTRLTVV.